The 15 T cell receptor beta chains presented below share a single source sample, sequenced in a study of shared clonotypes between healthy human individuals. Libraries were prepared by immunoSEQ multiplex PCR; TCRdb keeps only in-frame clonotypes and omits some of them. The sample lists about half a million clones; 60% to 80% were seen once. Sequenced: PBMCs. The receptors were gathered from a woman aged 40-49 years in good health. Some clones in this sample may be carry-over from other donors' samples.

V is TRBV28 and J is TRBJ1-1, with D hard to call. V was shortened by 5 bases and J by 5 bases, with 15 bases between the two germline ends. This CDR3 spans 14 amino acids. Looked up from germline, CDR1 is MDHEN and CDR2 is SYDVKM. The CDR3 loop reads CASSSPAGRTEAFF. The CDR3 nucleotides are TGTGCCAGCAGTAGCCCCGCGGGGAGAACTGAAGCTTTCTTT.

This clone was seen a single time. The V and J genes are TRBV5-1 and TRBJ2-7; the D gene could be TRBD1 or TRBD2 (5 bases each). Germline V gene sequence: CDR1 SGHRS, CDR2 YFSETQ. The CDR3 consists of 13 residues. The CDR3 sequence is CVSARDGAYEQYF. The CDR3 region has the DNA TGCGTTTCGGCACGGGACGGAGCCTACGAGCAGTACTTC.

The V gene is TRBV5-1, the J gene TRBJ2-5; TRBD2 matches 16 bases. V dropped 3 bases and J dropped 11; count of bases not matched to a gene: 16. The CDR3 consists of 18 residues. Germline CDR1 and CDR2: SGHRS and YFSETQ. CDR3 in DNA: TGCGCCAGCAGCTCGGTGGGACTAGCGGGAGGGCCCGCGGCCGGGCAGTACTTC. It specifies CASSSVGLAGGPAAGQYF.

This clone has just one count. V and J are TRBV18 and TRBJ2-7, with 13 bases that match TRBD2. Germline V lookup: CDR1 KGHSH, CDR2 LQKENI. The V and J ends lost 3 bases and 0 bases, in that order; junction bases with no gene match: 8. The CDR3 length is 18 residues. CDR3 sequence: CASSPSTSGRVSSYEQYF. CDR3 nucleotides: TGTGCCAGCTCACCGAGTACTAGCGGGAGGGTCAGCTCCTACGAGCAGTACTTC.

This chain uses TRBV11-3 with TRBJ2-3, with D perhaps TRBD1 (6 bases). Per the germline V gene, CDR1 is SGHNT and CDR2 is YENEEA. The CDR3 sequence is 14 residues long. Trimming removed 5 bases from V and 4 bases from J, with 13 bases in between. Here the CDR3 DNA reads TGTGCCAGCAGCCAAAGCAGGGGCTCAGATACGCAGTATTTT. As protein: CASSQSRGSDTQYF.

The CDR3, as DNA: TGTGCCAGCAGCCAAGATGTGTGGGGGAGGGGCTACACCTTC. This encodes CASSQDVWGRGYTF. The chain has TRBV4-2 and TRBJ1-2, with D tentatively TRBD1 (5 bases). V lost 0 bases and J lost 8, with 13 bases in between. The germline CDR1 and CDR2 sequences are LGHNA and YNFKEQ. The CDR3 length is 14 residues.

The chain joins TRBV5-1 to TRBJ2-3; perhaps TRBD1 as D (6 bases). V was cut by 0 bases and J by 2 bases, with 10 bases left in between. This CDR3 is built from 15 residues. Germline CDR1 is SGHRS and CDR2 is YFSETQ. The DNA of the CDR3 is TGCGCCAGCAGCTTGGAGGACAGCCACACAGATACGCAGTATTTT. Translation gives CASSLEDSHTDTQYF. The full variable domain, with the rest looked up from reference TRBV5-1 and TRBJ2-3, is KAGVTQTPRYLIKTRGQQVTLSCSPISGHRSVSWYQQTPGQGLQFLFEYFSETQRNKGNFPGRFSGRQFSNSRSEMNVSTLELGDSALYLCASSLEDSHTDTQYFGPGTRLTVL.

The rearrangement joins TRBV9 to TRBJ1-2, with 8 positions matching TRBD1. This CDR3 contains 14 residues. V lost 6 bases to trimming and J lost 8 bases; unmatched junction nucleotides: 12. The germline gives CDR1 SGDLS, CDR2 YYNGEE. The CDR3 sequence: CASTKDRVRLGYTF. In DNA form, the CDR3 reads TGTGCCAGCACGAAGGACAGGGTGAGGCTAGGCTACACCTTC. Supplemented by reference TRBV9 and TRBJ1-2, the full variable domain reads DSGVTQTPKHLITATGQRVTLRCSPRSGDLSVYWYQQSLDQGLQFLIQYYNGEERAKGNILERFSAQQFPDLHSELNLSSLELGDSALYFCASTKDRVRLGYTFGSGTRLTVV.

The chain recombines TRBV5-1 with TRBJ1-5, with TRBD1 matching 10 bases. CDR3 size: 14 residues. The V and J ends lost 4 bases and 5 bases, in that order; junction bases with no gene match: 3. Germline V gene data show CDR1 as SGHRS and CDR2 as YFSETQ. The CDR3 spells CASSPGTGDQPQHF. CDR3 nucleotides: TGCGCCAGCAGCCCCGGGACAGGGGATCAGCCCCAGCATTTT.

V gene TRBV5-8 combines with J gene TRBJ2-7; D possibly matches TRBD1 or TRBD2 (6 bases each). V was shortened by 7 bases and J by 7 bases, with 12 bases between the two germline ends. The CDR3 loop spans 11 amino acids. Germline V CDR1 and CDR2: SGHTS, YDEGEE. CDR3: CASFQGGEQYF. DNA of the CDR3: TGTGCCAGCTTCCAAGGGGGGGAGCAGTACTTC.

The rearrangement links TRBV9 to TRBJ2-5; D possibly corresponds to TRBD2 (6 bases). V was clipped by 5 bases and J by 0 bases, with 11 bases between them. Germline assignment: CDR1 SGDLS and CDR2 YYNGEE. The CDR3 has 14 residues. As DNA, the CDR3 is TGTGCCAGCAGTTGGAGGGAAAACCAAGAGACCCAGTACTTC. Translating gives CASSWRENQETQYF.

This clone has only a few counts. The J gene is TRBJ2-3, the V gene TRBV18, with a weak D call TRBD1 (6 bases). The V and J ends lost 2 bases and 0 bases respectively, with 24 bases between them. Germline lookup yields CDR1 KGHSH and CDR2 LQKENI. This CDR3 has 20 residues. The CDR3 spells CASSPVRRDTNPSSTDTQYF. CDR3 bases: TGTGCCAGCTCACCAGTAAGAAGGGACACTAATCCTTCTAGCACAGATACGCAGTATTTT. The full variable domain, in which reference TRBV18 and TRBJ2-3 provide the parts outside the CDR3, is NAGVMQNPRHLVRRRGQEARLRCSPMKGHSHVYWYRQLPEEGLKFMVYLQKENIIDESGMPKERFSAEFPKEGPSILRIQQVVRGDSAAYFCASSPVRRDTNPSSTDTQYFGPGTRLTVL.

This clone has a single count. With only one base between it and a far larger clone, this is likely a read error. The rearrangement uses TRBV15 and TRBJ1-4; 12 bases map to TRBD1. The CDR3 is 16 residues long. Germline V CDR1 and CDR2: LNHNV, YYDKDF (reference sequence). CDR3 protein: CATSRDSGQGAEKLLF. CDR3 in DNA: TGTGCCACCAGCAGAGATTCGGGACAGGGGGCTGAAAAACTGCTTTTT.

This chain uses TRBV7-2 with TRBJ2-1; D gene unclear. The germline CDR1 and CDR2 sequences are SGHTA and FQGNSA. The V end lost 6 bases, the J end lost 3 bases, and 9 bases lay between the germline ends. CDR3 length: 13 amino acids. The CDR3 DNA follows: TGTGCCAGCAGTTCGAACAGCTACAATGAGCAGTTCTTC. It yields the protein CASSSNSYNEQFF.

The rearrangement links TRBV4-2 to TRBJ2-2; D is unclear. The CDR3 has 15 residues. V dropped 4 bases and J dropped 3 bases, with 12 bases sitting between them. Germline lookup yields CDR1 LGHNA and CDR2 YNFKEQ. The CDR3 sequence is CASSPRDSDTGELFF. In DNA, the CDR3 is TGTGCCAGCAGCCCTCGTGACTCAGACACCGGGGAGCTGTTTTTT.